The text below deals with one T cell receptor beta chain. A sample-barcoded 5' primer and a J-beta primer mix were used in a second PCR of roughly 6 to 11 cycles. A tag from a template-switch adaptor with 12 random nucleotides marked each cDNA molecule. Using its own MiXCR run on the 5' RACE reads, TCRdb lists one record per CDR3 protein. This sample has 1,800,000 or so distinct CDR3 sequences, with 35% to 50% found just once. The CDR3 has 14 amino acids. Trimming stripped 2 bases from V and 6 bases from J, with 13 bases between. The source of the sample is a study of blood T cells in healthy people across ages. Across the whole study: Capture by template switching was about one barcoded beta molecule per two T cells.

The gene calls are TRBV12-3 or TRBV12-4 and TRBJ1-2, with D maybe TRBD1 (5 bases). Sequencing was done on a sample of blood. The TCR was taken from a human donor in good health. The DNA of the CDR3 is TGTGCCAGCAGTTTATCAGGGAGTGTGAATGGCTACACCTTC. It is translated as CASSLSGSVNGYTF.